The rows below give T cell receptor beta chains drawn from one sample of a study of T cells in Graves' hyperthyroidism and ophthalmopathy. Each CDR3 protein gets one entry after TCRdb re-called the multiplex PCR reads with MiXCR. The table lists around 210,000 distinct CDR3 sequences, around a sixth of them singletons. Sample: blood. Receptors originate from a woman aged 45-65 years with Graves' hyperthyroidism. Each CDR3 is given with its conserved first and last residue. The D gene is left open where the match is weak. Clone size, where shown, is once, few, many, or a class for clones that have expanded.

abundance	v_gene	j_gene	d_gene	CDR3nt	CDR3aa
many	TRBV27	TRBJ2-1	.	TGTGCCAGCAGCCCGCTTAGCGCGGAGCAGTTCTTC	CASSPLSAEQFF
.	TRBV20-1	TRBJ2-2	.	TGCAGTGCTAGAGAGCCGGACAGAGGGACCGGGGAGCTGTTTTTT	CSAREPDRGTGELFF
many	TRBV20-1	TRBJ2-2	.	TGCAGTGCAAGCCCGGGAGCGATGTTCGGGGAGCTGTTTTTT	CSASPGAMFGELFF
many	TRBV10-2	TRBJ2-1	.	TGCGCCAGCAGTGCTGCCTTGTCCTACAATGAGCAGTTCTTC	CASSAALSYNEQFF
.	TRBV6-6	TRBJ2-7	TRBD2	TGTGCCAGCAGTTACTCGGTCCCCGGGACTAGCGGCACCTACGAGCAGTACTTC	CASSYSVPGTSGTYEQYF
few	TRBV5-6	TRBJ2-7	.	TGTGCCAGCAGCTCCCCCAGGGGCCAAGTTGTATCCTACGAGCAGTACTTC	CASSSPRGQVVSYEQYF
many	TRBV2	TRBJ2-6	TRBD2	TGTGCCAGAGGGACTACCCACTCTGGGGCCAACGTCCTGACTTTC	CARGTTHSGANVLTF
.	TRBV29-1	TRBJ2-1	.	TGCAGCGTTGGTACAAGTGGGTACGAGCAGTTCTTC	CSVGTSGYEQFF
few	TRBV29-1	TRBJ2-2	.	TGCAGCGGACAGGATTCGAACACCGGGGAGCTGTTTTTT	CSGQDSNTGELFF
.	TRBV28	TRBJ2-1	.	TGTGCCAGCACTATTCCTCGGTGGGGCAACAATGAGCAGTTCTTC	CASTIPRWGNNEQFF
many	TRBV15	TRBJ1-2	.	TGTGCCACCAGCAGAGATCAGACGGATGGCTACACCTTC	CATSRDQTDGYTF
.	TRBV4-2	TRBJ2-3	.	TGTGCCAGCAGCCAAGATCTGATCCCCACTCCTGGATTAGCAGATACGCAGTATTTT	CASSQDLIPTPGLADTQYF
many	TRBV9	TRBJ1-2	.	TGTGCCAGCAGCGTAGATTGGGGCAACTATGGCTACACCTTC	CASSVDWGNYGYTF
.	TRBV5-4	TRBJ1-2	.	TGTGCCAGCTTCCCTCAGGGCAGGGCCGATGGCTACACCTTC	CASFPQGRADGYTF
.	TRBV6-1	TRBJ1-3	.	TGTGCCAGCACCGCCGGGGACTTCTCTGGAAACACCATATATTTT	CASTAGDFSGNTIYF
many	TRBV28	TRBJ1-2	TRBD1	TGTGCCAGCAGTTTATGGACAGGGGGACGCTATGGCTACACCTTC	CASSLWTGGRYGYTF
few	TRBV5-8	TRBJ1-2	.	TGTGCCAGCAGCTTGGCGGTCGGCACAGGCTATCACTATGGCTACACCTTC	CASSLAVGTGYHYGYTF
many	TRBV5-1	TRBJ2-3	.	TGCGCCAGCCGGCCCCGTGCTAGCACAGATACGCAGTATTTT	CASRPRASTDTQYF
many	TRBV12-3/TRBV12-4	TRBJ2-1	.	TGTGCCAGCAGTCCCCCCGGCGGGGTTCGCGAGCAGTTCTTC	CASSPPGGVREQFF
many	TRBV6-1	TRBJ2-1	.	TGTGCCAGCAGTTTCTTTCAGGGCTCATACAATGAGCAGTTCTTC	CASSFFQGSYNEQFF
.	TRBV11-2	TRBJ2-5	.	TGTGCCAGCAGCCCAGAGTGGGACCCTCTGGTGGAGTACTTC	CASSPEWDPLVEYF
many	TRBV5-1	TRBJ2-7	.	TGCGCCAGCAGCTTGGACAGGAGCTCCTACGAGCAGTACTTC	CASSLDRSSYEQYF
many	TRBV30	TRBJ1-6	.	TGTGCCTGGAGTGTAGGCAGCCCCTATAATTCACCCCTCCACTTT	CAWSVGSPYNSPLHF
few	TRBV24-1	TRBJ2-5	TRBD2	TGTGCCACCAGTGATTCCAGACGGGGGGGAGGGGAGACCCAGTACTTC	CATSDSRRGGGETQYF
.	TRBV3-1	TRBJ2-3	.	TGTGCCAGCAGCCAAGACGGGACTAGCACAGATACGCAGTATTTT	CASSQDGTSTDTQYF
.	TRBV2	TRBJ2-5	.	TGTGCCAGCAGATATACACAGGGTGAGAAGACCCAGTACTTC	CASRYTQGEKTQYF
.	TRBV19	TRBJ1-3	.	TGTGCCAGTAGTATTGCCAACACCATATATTTT	CASSIANTIYF
many	TRBV12-3/TRBV12-4	TRBJ1-5	TRBD1	TGTGCCAGCAGGACAGGGATGAGCAATCAGCCCCAGCATTTT	CASRTGMSNQPQHF
.	TRBV7-2	TRBJ2-2	TRBD1	TGTGCCAGCAGCTTAGCGGGACAGACCGGGGAGCTGTTTTTT	CASSLAGQTGELFF
many	TRBV27	TRBJ2-5	TRBD1	TGTGCCAGCAGAACAACGCCCGGGACAGGGGAAGAGACCCAGTACTTC	CASRTTPGTGEETQYF
few	TRBV3-1	TRBJ2-7	.	TGTGCCAGCAGCCAAGGGGGAGAGCAGTACTTC	CASSQGGEQYF
.	TRBV20-1	TRBJ2-7	TRBD2	TGCAGTGCTAGAGGACTAGCGGGATTGGAGGAGCAGTACTTC	CSARGLAGLEEQYF
few	TRBV5-1	TRBJ1-2	TRBD1	TGCGCCAGCAGCTTACAGACAGGGGGTGAAGGCTACACCTTC	CASSLQTGGEGYTF
many	TRBV7-2	TRBJ2-7	TRBD2	TGTGCCAGCAGCTTAAGTTCCGGGACTAGTACCACCGCTGGTAGGAACGAGCAGTACTTC	CASSLSSGTSTTAGRNEQYF
many	TRBV27	TRBJ2-7	.	TGTGCCAGCACTTCCCCCCCCCCGAGCGAGCAGTACTTC	CASTSPPPSEQYF
many	TRBV12-3/TRBV12-4	TRBJ2-7	TRBD2	TGTGCCAGCCCTGAGACTAGCGAACCATACGAGCAGTACTTC	CASPETSEPYEQYF
many	TRBV24-1	TRBJ2-5	.	TGTGCCACCAGTGGGGGTAGGGCCAAGGGGACCCAGTACTTC	CATSGGRAKGTQYF
many	TRBV6-1	TRBJ2-7	TRBD2	TGTGCCTCGGCTAGCGGGCGGACCTACGAGCAGTACTTC	CASASGRTYEQYF
many	TRBV18	TRBJ1-2	.	TGTGCCAGCTCATCTTCAGGGTTTGCTGGCTACACCTTC	CASSSSGFAGYTF
.	TRBV27	TRBJ1-2	.	TGTGCCAGCAGTTATGGGCAGGGAATAGTTCGTGGCTACACCTTC	CASSYGQGIVRGYTF